This passage covers 3 T cell receptor beta chains from one sample sequenced in a study of blood T cells in healthy people across ages. With a J-beta primer mix and a sample-barcoded 5' primer, a second PCR ran about 6 to 11 cycles. TCRdb independently ran MiXCR on the 5' RACE reads; one entry per CDR3 protein. The sample includes 600,000 or so distinct CDR3 sequences, around half of them seen just once. The material sequenced was blood. These receptors all stem from an elderly man in good health.

This clonotype was seen a handful of times. A much larger clone is a single base away; this may be a read error. This sequence joins TRBV6-6 and TRBJ2-4, with D hard to call. From germline, CDR1 is MNHNY and CDR2 SVGAGI (reference sequence). Trimming shortened V by 5 bases and J by 7 bases, and 12 bases separated the two germline ends. The CDR3 sequence is 13 residues long. The CDR3 region has the DNA TGTGCCAGCAGTGACATGGGCGTTAACATTCAGTACTTC. Translation gives CASSDMGVNIQYF.

Of note for this clonotype: Its ends do not fully match the called genes, so a read error is possible. This chain joins TRBV29-1 and TRBJ1-2; unclear D gene. Germline V gene lookup returns CDR1 SQVTM and CDR2 ANQGSEA. This CDR3 region has 17 residues. CDR3 in DNA: TGCAGCGTTGGTGGTGGCGGAACGGGAGGGTCTAACTATGGCCACACCTTC. It is translated as CSVGGGGTGGSNYGHTF.

This clonotype came up a few times. The chain employs TRBV15 and TRBJ2-1; TRBD2 matches 8 bases. The J segment lost 4 bases and the V segment lost 3 bases, leaving 2 bases of the junction unmatched. From germline, CDR1 is LNHNV and CDR2 YYDKDF (reference sequence). This CDR3 has 14 residues. CDR3 DNA sequence: TGTGCCACCAGCAGGCGGGGGGTATACAATGAGCAGTTCTTC. The encoded protein is CATSRRGVYNEQFF.